These 2 T cell receptor beta chains share one sample of origin, sequenced in a study of blood T cell repertoires in COVID-19. TCRdb's copy holds only in-frame clones and misses some; the assay was immunoSEQ multiplex PCR. The table shows 200,000 to 300,000 clones, with about 79% occurring only once. Input material: peripheral blood. Receptors were obtained from a woman aged 80 or over with acute or convalescent COVID-19.

V is TRBV3-1 (or the pseudogene TRBV3-2) and J is TRBJ1-1; D is ambiguous. Deletions cut 4 bases from V and 1 base from J, with 10 bases between. CDR3 size: 14 residues. The V gene's germline CDR1 is LGHDT and CDR2 YNNKEL (reference sequence). This chain's CDR3 is CASSPPPGNTEAFF. CDR3 coding DNA: TGTGCCAGCAGCCCCCCCCCAGGGAACACTGAAGCTTTCTTT.

The rearrangement joins TRBV5-1 to TRBJ1-2, with 10 nucleotides matching TRBD1. J was trimmed by 3 bases and V by 4 bases; bases with no gene match: 6. This CDR3 has 15 amino acids. CDR1 is SGHRS, CDR2 YFSETQ, per germline. The CDR3: CASSPRDRGYYGYTF. DNA of the CDR3: TGCGCCAGCAGCCCCCGGGACAGGGGTTACTATGGCTACACCTTC.